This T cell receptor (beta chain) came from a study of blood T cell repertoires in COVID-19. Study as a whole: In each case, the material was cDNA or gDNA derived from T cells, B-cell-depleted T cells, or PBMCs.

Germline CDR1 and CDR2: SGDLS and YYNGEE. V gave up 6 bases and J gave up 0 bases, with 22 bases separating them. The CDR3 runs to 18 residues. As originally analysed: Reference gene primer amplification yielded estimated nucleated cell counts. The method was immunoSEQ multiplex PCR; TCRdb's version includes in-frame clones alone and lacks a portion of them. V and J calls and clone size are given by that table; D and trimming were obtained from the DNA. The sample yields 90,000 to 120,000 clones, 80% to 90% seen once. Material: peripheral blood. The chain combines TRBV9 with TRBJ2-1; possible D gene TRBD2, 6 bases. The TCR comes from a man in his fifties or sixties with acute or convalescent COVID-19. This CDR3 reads CASNARGGGGSSYNEQFF. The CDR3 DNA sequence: TGTGCCAGCAACGCGCGGGGAGGTGGGGGGAGCTCCTACAATGAGCAGTTCTTC.